The 29 T cell receptor beta chains below were found in one sample sequenced in a study of blood T cell repertoires in COVID-19. Repertoires were generated with immunoSEQ multiplex PCR, while TCRdb's copy carries only in-frame clones and drops some. The sample carries some 210,000 clones, roughly 94% recorded once. Sequencing used peripheral blood. These receptors originate from a man aged 25-45 years with acute or convalescent COVID-19.

The chain links TRBV14 to TRBJ1-1; unclear D gene. The CDR3 contains 13 residues. Germline V lookup: CDR1 SGHDN, CDR2 FVKESK. With 1 base removed from V and 7 bases from J, the gap between germline ends came to 10 bases. The DNA of the CDR3 is TGTGCCAGCAGCCAAGTTCTGGTCAGTGAAGCTTTCTTT. Protein sequence: CASSQVLVSEAFF.

The genes are TRBV19 and TRBJ2-7, with D unclear. CDR3 length: 11 amino acids. Between the trimmed V and J ends, which lost 5 bases and 6 bases, there was a span of 8 bases. CDR1 LNHDA and CDR2 SQIVND come from the germline V gene (reference sequence). This chain's CDR3 is CASSPRCEQYF. CDR3 DNA: TGTGCCAGTAGTCCCCGGTGCGAGCAGTACTTC.

The chain joins TRBV2 to TRBJ1-1; no reliable D call. The germline CDR1 and CDR2 sequences are SNHLY and FYNNEI. V shed 6 bases and J shed 4 bases, with 9 bases lying between them. CDR3 size: 12 residues. The CDR3 loop is CASRRESTEAFF. In DNA, the CDR3 is TGTGCCAGCAGGAGGGAGAGCACTGAAGCTTTCTTT.

V is TRBV5-4 and J is TRBJ2-7; TRBD1 agrees at 9 bases. J gave up 2 bases and V 0 bases, and 0 bases lay outside the gene matches. This CDR3 comprises 14 residues. Germline V gene sequence: CDR1 SGHNT, CDR2 YYREEE (reference sequence). The CDR3 loop reads CASSLDRGPYEQYF. CDR3 coding DNA: TGTGCCAGCAGCTTGGACAGGGGGCCCTACGAGCAGTACTTC.

This chain connects TRBV5-1 to TRBJ2-7; TRBD1 matches 8 bases. V lost 5 bases, J lost 7 bases, and 14 bases stayed unmatched. The germline V gene has CDR1 SGHRS and CDR2 YFSETQ. The CDR3 totals 15 residues. CDR3 loop: CASRLRGQALGEQYF. The CDR3 DNA reads TGCGCCAGCAGGTTGCGGGGACAGGCTTTAGGGGAGCAGTACTTC. The full variable domain, with the rest looked up from reference TRBV5-1 and TRBJ2-7, is KAGVTQTPRYLIKTRGQQVTLSCSPISGHRSVSWYQQTPGQGLQFLFEYFSETQRNKGNFPGRFSGRQFSNSRSEMNVSTLELGDSALYLCASRLRGQALGEQYFGPGTRLTVT.

The chain is built from TRBV6-6 and TRBJ1-2, with 8 bases lining up with TRBD1. CDR1 and CDR2 (germline): MNHNY, SVGAGI (reference sequence). The V segment lost 7 bases and the J segment 8 bases; nucleotides outside the gene matches: 12. The CDR3 contains 14 residues. CDR3 sequence reads: CASTLGQGDIGYTF. DNA for the CDR3: TGTGCCAGCACCCTCGGACAGGGAGATATAGGCTACACCTTC.

The CDR3 here is CAWSPGLPHNEQFF. Written as DNA, the CDR3 is TGTGCCTGGAGTCCGGGACTACCTCACAATGAGCAGTTCTTC. This chain links TRBV30 with TRBJ2-1; 7 nucleotides align to TRBD2. Germline loops: CDR1 GTSNPN, CDR2 SVGIG (reference sequence). The J segment lost 5 bases and the V segment lost 2 bases, leaving 6 bases of the junction unmatched. The length of the CDR3 is 14 residues.

The V call is TRBV19, the J call TRBJ1-4, with TRBD1 matching over 7 bases. J lost 6 bases, V lost 7 bases, and 8 bases had no gene match. This CDR3 contains 14 residues. CDR1 and CDR2 (germline): LNHDA, SQIVND (reference sequence). The CDR3 DNA reads TGTGCCAGTAAGGCGCGGACAGGAGATGAAAAACTGTTTTTT. This encodes CASKARTGDEKLFF.

V is TRBV3-1 (or the pseudogene TRBV3-2) and J is TRBJ2-1; D not resolved. Germline CDR1 reads LGHDT; CDR2 reads YNNKEL (reference sequence). V was shortened by 4 bases and J by 9 bases, with 10 bases between the two germline ends. This CDR3 region has 12 residues. This CDR3 is CASSLHGREQFF. The CDR3 DNA follows: TGTGCCAGCAGCCTGCATGGGCGTGAGCAGTTCTTC.

V gene TRBV27 combines with J gene TRBJ2-2; 16 bases match TRBD2. J lost 7 bases, V lost 4 bases, and 3 bases had no gene match. Germline V CDR1 and CDR2: MNHEY, SMNVEV (reference sequence). CDR3 length: 16 amino acids. The CDR3, as DNA: TGTGCCAGCAGTTCGGGACTAGCGGGAGGGGGCGGGGAGCTGTTTTTT. As protein: CASSSGLAGGGGELFF.

This clone was observed once. This sequence joins TRBV5-1 and TRBJ2-1, with D maybe TRBD2 (7 bases). Looked up from germline, CDR1 is SGHRS and CDR2 is YFSETQ. V lost 4 bases to trimming and J lost 1 base, with 21 bases between them. The CDR3 has 18 residues. CDR3 residues: CASSRRGRGAESYNEQFF. The CDR3 nucleotides read TGCGCCAGCAGCCGTCGAGGGAGGGGGGCAGAGTCCTACAATGAGCAGTTCTTC.

V usage is TRBV28 and J usage is TRBJ2-1, with D possibly being TRBD2 (6 bases). Germline V gene lookup returns CDR1 MDHEN and CDR2 SYDVKM. V was pared by 10 bases and J by 2 bases, with 18 bases between. CDR3 length: 15 amino acids. CDR3 region: CATQQGSGTYNEQFF. Written as DNA, the CDR3 is TGTGCCACACAACAAGGTAGCGGAACCTACAATGAGCAGTTCTTC.

The chain is built from TRBV6-5 and TRBJ2-7, with a tentative D call TRBD2 (6 bases). Germline V gene data show CDR1 as MNHEY and CDR2 as SVGAGI. This CDR3 spans 15 amino acids. V was trimmed by 3 bases and J by 2 bases, leaving 14 bases between them. The CDR3 nucleotides read TGTGCCAGCAGTTATGAGGGAGGACTTGCCTACGAGCAGTACTTC. It codes for CASSYEGGLAYEQYF.

This sequence joins TRBV19 and TRBJ1-4, with 7 bases matching TRBD1. Germline-derived CDR1 and CDR2 are LNHDA and SQIVND (reference sequence). The CDR3 runs 13 residues. J gave up 7 bases and V 5 bases, and 4 bases lay outside the gene matches. This CDR3 reads CASSPRGLEKLFF. The CDR3, as DNA: TGTGCCAGTAGTCCGAGGGGGCTTGAAAAACTGTTTTTT. Full variable domain (missing parts from reference TRBV19 and TRBJ1-4): DGGITQSPKYLFRKEGQNVTLSCEQNLNHDAMYWYRQDPGQGLRLIYYSQIVNDFQKGDIAEGYSVSREKKESFPLTVTSAQKNPTAFYLCASSPRGLEKLFFGSGTQLSVL.

The CDR3 protein is CASSFEGAGELFF. CDR3 nucleotides: TGTGCCAGCAGTTTCGAAGGAGCCGGGGAGCTGTTTTTT. The chain joins TRBV27 to TRBJ2-2, with D uncertain. Looked up from germline, CDR1 is MNHEY and CDR2 is SMNVEV (reference sequence). CDR3 size: 13 residues. With 3 bases removed from V and 6 bases from J, the gap between germline ends came to 8 bases.

This rearrangement joins TRBV27 to TRBJ1-5, with D maybe TRBD1 (6 bases). This CDR3 region has 15 residues. Trimming pared 4 bases from V and 4 bases from J, leaving 14 bases between. Germline assignment: CDR1 MNHEY and CDR2 SMNVEV (reference sequence). CDR3 in DNA: TGTGCCAGCAGTTCGATGGGGACAAGAAATCAGCCCCAGCATTTT. It translates to CASSSMGTRNQPQHF.

The DNA for the CDR3 is TGTGCCAGCAGCTTCCGCCCAGGGGCAGTTAGTGGCTACACCTTC. Protein: CASSFRPGAVSGYTF. The chain carries TRBV27 and TRBJ1-2; weak D call: TRBD1 (6 bases). There are 15 residues in the CDR3. V was clipped by 6 bases and J by 7 bases, with 21 bases between them. From germline, CDR1 is MNHEY and CDR2 SMNVEV (reference sequence).

The chain carries TRBV6-6 and TRBJ2-7, with TRBD1 identical over 9 bases. V lost 10 bases to trimming and J lost 5 bases; unmatched junction nucleotides: 15. Germline CDR1 is MNHNY and CDR2 is SVGAGI (reference sequence). The CDR3 totals 15 residues. The CDR3 DNA follows: TGTGCCACCGATAACTTGGGACAGGGCGTCCACGAGCAGTACTTC. This encodes CATDNLGQGVHEQYF.

This clone was detected only once. This chain connects TRBV9 to TRBJ2-7; possibly TRBD2 for D (6 bases). Germline CDR1 is SGDLS and CDR2 is YYNGEE. The V and J ends lost 3 bases and 2 bases respectively, with 15 bases between them. This CDR3 has 15 residues. The CDR3, as DNA: TGTGCCAGCAGCGCGGGCGGGATCTTCCCCTACGAGCAGTACTTC. Protein sequence: CASSAGGIFPYEQYF.

This chain connects TRBV7-6 to TRBJ2-1, with D perhaps TRBD2 (7 bases). Germline V gives CDR1 SGHVS, CDR2 FNYEAQ. The V gene lost 4 bases and the J gene lost 5 bases, with 15 bases spanning the gap. The length of the CDR3 is 15 residues. The chain's CDR3 is CASSSAGANNNEQFF. The CDR3 nucleotides read TGTGCCAGCAGCTCCGCGGGGGCAAATAACAATGAGCAGTTCTTC.

This chain connects TRBV10-3 to TRBJ2-1; possible D gene TRBD2, 6 bases. Germline CDR1 ENHRY, CDR2 SYGVKD. This CDR3 contains 15 residues. V was pared by 6 bases and J by 1 base, with 13 bases between. CDR3 sequence (DNA): TGTGCCATCAGGACCGGGACTGGGTCCTACAATGAGCAGTTCTTC. As protein: CAIRTGTGSYNEQFF.

This clone has ten or more counts. V is TRBV3-1 (or the pseudogene TRBV3-2) and J is TRBJ1-5; a possible D gene is TRBD1 (5 bases). The CDR3 totals 16 residues. The V gene lost 1 base and the J gene lost 6 bases, with 16 bases spanning the gap. From germline, CDR1 is LGHDT and CDR2 YNNKEL (reference sequence). The CDR3 nucleotides read TGTGCCAGCAGCCAAGGGGGTGCCAGGGTTAGTCAGCCCCAGCATTTT. It translates to CASSQGGARVSQPQHF.

This rearrangement joins TRBV6-5 to TRBJ2-1; 11 nucleotides align to TRBD2. This CDR3 is built from 14 residues. Trimming took 7 bases from V and 9 from J; bases not matched to a gene: 8. CDR1 is MNHEY, CDR2 SVGAGI, per germline. This CDR3 is CASIKLAGAGEQFF. As DNA, the CDR3 is TGTGCCAGCATCAAACTAGCGGGAGCGGGTGAGCAGTTCTTC.

V usage is TRBV11-3 and J usage is TRBJ2-1; 10 bases are shared with TRBD2. Germline-derived CDR1 and CDR2 are SGHNT and YENEEA. Trimming removed 2 bases from V and 7 bases from J; junction bases left unmatched: 5. The CDR3 loop spans 15 amino acids. The CDR3 nucleotides are TGTGCCAGCAGCTTATGGGCTAGCGGGGGAAATGAGCAGTTCTTC. Protein: CASSLWASGGNEQFF. The entire variable domain, with the rest obtained from reference TRBV11-3 and TRBJ2-1, is as follows: EAGVVQSPRYKIIEKKQPVAFWCNPISGHNTLYWYLQNLGQGPELLIRYENEEAVDDSQLPKDRFSAERLKGVDSTLKIQPAELGDSAVYLCASSLWASGGNEQFFGPGTRLTVL.

The chain joins TRBV4-1 to TRBJ1-6; TRBD1 matches 7 bases. J gave up 5 bases and V 5 bases, and 15 bases lay outside the gene matches. This CDR3 comprises 18 residues. The germline CDR1 and CDR2 sequences are MGHRA and YSYEKL. CDR3 DNA: TGCGCCAGCAGCAAAGTGGTAGGGACAGAATTACATAATTCACCCCTCCACTTT. It is translated as CASSKVVGTELHNSPLHF.

The CDR3 spells CASNLQGRHGYTF. CDR3 DNA sequence: TGTGCCAGCAACCTTCAGGGGCGGCATGGCTACACCTTC. This chain links TRBV28 with TRBJ1-2; D might be TRBD1 (6 bases). CDR1 is MDHEN, CDR2 SYDVKM, per germline. V lost 7 bases and J lost 6, with 15 bases in between. The CDR3 is 13 residues long.

Of note for this clone: The sample carries other DNA sequences with the same CDR3. The chain uses TRBV28 and TRBJ1-5, with 7 bases fitting TRBD1. V was clipped by 3 bases and J by 2 bases; unmatched bases: 1. The CDR3 length is 14 residues. Germline V CDR1 and CDR2: MDHEN, SYDVKM. The CDR3 DNA is TGTGCCAGCAGTTTGGGGACAGGCAATCAGCCCCAGCATTTT. Translating gives CASSLGTGNQPQHF.

This clone has just a few counts. V gene TRBV27 combines with J gene TRBJ1-2, with D maybe TRBD1 (6 bases). Germline assignment: CDR1 MNHEY and CDR2 SMNVEV (reference sequence). The CDR3 covers 15 residues. Trimming removed 4 bases from V and 4 bases from J, with 16 bases in between. CDR3 amino acids: CASSSLSTGLYGYTF. The DNA of the CDR3 is TGTGCCAGCAGTTCCCTCTCGACAGGACTCTATGGCTACACCTTC.

This rearrangement joins TRBV28 to TRBJ2-7; D gene unclear. In germline, CDR1 is MDHEN, CDR2 SYDVKM. The CDR3 consists of 12 residues. Trimming shortened V by 2 bases and J by 4 bases, and 6 bases separated the two germline ends. As DNA, the CDR3 is TGTGCCAGCAGTTTAGTCGGTTACGAGCAGTACTTC. This translates into CASSLVGYEQYF.